The 9 T cell receptor beta chains reported below all come from one sample, sequenced in a study of blood T cell repertoires in COVID-19. Repertoires were generated with immunoSEQ multiplex PCR, while TCRdb's copy carries only in-frame clones and drops some. The sample lists 40,000 to 50,000 clones; 88% were seen once. The specimen sequenced was peripheral blood. Receptors were obtained from a human donor in a cohort sampled during active COVID-19.

The chain employs TRBV5-8 and TRBJ2-7; tentative D call: TRBD1 (5 bases). Germline V gives CDR1 SGHTS, CDR2 YDEGEE. This CDR3 is built from 11 residues. Trimming removed 7 bases from V and 5 bases from J, with 10 bases in between. CDR3 protein: CASAGHHEQYF. DNA of the CDR3: TGTGCCAGCGCAGGGCACCACGAGCAGTACTTC.

The J gene is TRBJ2-7, the V gene TRBV7-3, with a possible D match to TRBD2 (5 bases). Trimming pared 4 bases from V and 0 bases from J, leaving 13 bases between. In germline, CDR1 is SGHTA, CDR2 FQGTGA. CDR3 length equals 15 residues. The CDR3, as DNA: TGTGCCAGCAGCTCAGGCCTAGCCCCCTCCTACGAGCAGTACTTC. The encoded protein is CASSSGLAPSYEQYF.

The chain couples TRBV6-6 to TRBJ1-5; D call uncertain. Germline values: CDR1 MNHNY, CDR2 SVGAGI (reference sequence). The V end was cut by 5 bases, the J end by 7 bases, with 6 bases between. The CDR3 spans 11 residues. The CDR3 sequence: CASSPGQPQHF. CDR3 bases: TGTGCCAGCAGTCCGGGACAGCCCCAGCATTTT.

This clone was counted once. The chain is built from TRBV20-1 and TRBJ2-1, with 8 bases that match TRBD2. The V gene's germline CDR1 is DFQATT and CDR2 SNEGSKA (reference sequence). The CDR3 totals 15 residues. Trimming removed 3 bases from V and 2 bases from J; junction bases left unmatched: 6. The CDR3 nucleotides are TGCAGTGCTAGTACTAGCGGAGCAACCTACAATGAGCAGTTCTTC. This codes for CSASTSGATYNEQFF.

This clone has only one observation. The genes are TRBV3-1 (or the pseudogene TRBV3-2) and TRBJ1-1, with 8 bases identical to TRBD1. The V and J ends lost 4 bases and 0 bases, in that order; junction bases with no gene match: 7. From germline, CDR1 is LGHDT and CDR2 YNNKEL (reference sequence). The CDR3 consists of 16 residues. This chain's CDR3 is CASSPPGTGLNTEAFF. Here the CDR3 DNA reads TGTGCCAGCAGCCCACCAGGGACAGGCCTGAACACTGAAGCTTTCTTT.

This clone was recorded once. The chain carries TRBV29-1 and TRBJ1-3; 7 nucleotides match TRBD1. Germline trimming cut 4 bases from V and 8 bases from J; bases unmatched to any gene: 8. Germline lookup yields CDR1 SQVTM and CDR2 ANQGSEA. The CDR3 is 13 residues long. This CDR3 reads CSVGRQGRDTIYF. DNA of the CDR3: TGCAGCGTTGGGAGACAGGGAAGGGACACCATATATTTT.

The rearrangement uses TRBV2 and TRBJ2-5, with TRBD2 identical over 7 bases. This CDR3 region has 15 residues. Germline V gene data show CDR1 as SNHLY and CDR2 as FYNNEI. The V gene end was trimmed by 1 base and the J gene end by 5 bases; junction bases not matched to a gene: 7. The CDR3 DNA is TGTGCCAGCAGTGAAGACCGAGGGAGGGTGGAGACCCAGTACTTC. Residues: CASSEDRGRVETQYF.

The gene calls are TRBV10-1 and TRBJ1-1; D unclear. Trimming stripped 5 bases from V and 3 bases from J, with 16 bases between. Germline values: CDR1 WNHNN, CDR2 SYGVQD (reference sequence). There are 15 residues in the CDR3. The CDR3 nucleotides are TGCGCCAGCAGTAGCTCTTCTACTGTGCACACTGAAGCTTTCTTT. This encodes CASSSSSTVHTEAFF.

This sequence joins TRBV25-1 and TRBJ1-2; no clear D. Trimming took 7 bases from V and 4 from J, leaving 13 bases between them. The CDR3 spans 13 residues. Germline V CDR1 and CDR2: MGHDK, SYGVNS. The CDR3: CASTRPGSYGYTF. Here the CDR3 DNA reads TGTGCCAGCACCCGTCCCGGGTCCTATGGCTACACCTTC.